Listed below are T cell receptor beta chains from one sample, sequenced in a study of post-analysis software for immune sequencing data. TCRdb passed the PCR reads through MiXCR, listing each CDR3 protein once. The data hold fewer than 900,000 distinct CDR3 sequences, with around 45% observed a single time. What was sequenced was blood. All receptors derive from a girl aged 10-17 years with multiple sclerosis. The CDR3 runs from the conserved cysteine through the conserved F or W. A D gene is named only where the DNA matches it firmly. Clone sizes are given selectively: once, few, many, or a class where the clone is expanded.

V: TRBV10-3; D: -; size: -; J: TRBJ1-2; CDR3: CAISDPAGILSGYTF; DNA: TGTGCCATCAGTGACCCAGCAGGGATCCTCAGTGGCTACACCTTC
V: TRBV12-3/TRBV12-4; D: TRBD2; size: -; J: TRBJ2-7; CDR3: CASNRASGSPHEQYF; DNA: TGTGCCAGCAATCGGGCTAGCGGGAGTCCGCACGAGCAGTACTTC
V: TRBV28; D: -; size: -; J: TRBJ2-5; CDR3: CASNERRPQETQYF; DNA: TGTGCCAGCAATGAACGGCGACCACAAGAGACCCAGTACTTC
V: TRBV6-5; D: -; size: -; J: TRBJ1-4; CDR3: CASSYSGYTNEKLFF; DNA: TGTGCCAGCAGTTACTCAGGGTACACTAATGAAAAACTGTTTTTT
V: TRBV6-2/TRBV6-3; D: TRBD2; size: -; J: TRBJ2-5; CDR3: CASSPMTSGNPRETQYF; DNA: TGTGCCAGCAGTCCGATGACTAGCGGGAATCCGCGAGAGACCCAGTACTTC
V: TRBV6-6; D: -; size: few; J: TRBJ1-6; CDR3: CASSYPDSKNSPLHF; DNA: TGTGCCAGCAGTTACCCGGACTCAAAGAATTCACCCCTCCACTTT
V: TRBV20-1; D: TRBD2; size: -; J: TRBJ2-2; CDR3: CSASTSGGTNTGELFF; DNA: TGCAGTGCTAGTACTAGCGGGGGGACGAACACCGGGGAGCTGTTTTTT
V: TRBV29-1; D: -; size: few; J: TRBJ1-1; CDR3: CSVEAGWNTEAFF; DNA: TGCAGCGTTGAAGCAGGCTGGAACACTGAAGCTTTCTTT
V: TRBV4-1; D: TRBD2; size: -; J: TRBJ2-1; CDR3: CASSQDRLAGAGNEQFF; DNA: TGCGCCAGCAGCCAAGATAGGCTAGCGGGAGCTGGGAATGAGCAGTTCTTC
V: TRBV28; D: TRBD1; size: few; J: TRBJ1-2; CDR3: CASSFGTGAYGYTF; DNA: TGTGCCAGCAGTTTCGGGACAGGGGCCTATGGCTACACCTTC
V: TRBV7-2; D: TRBD2; size: few; J: TRBJ2-5; CDR3: CASSFGRAGETQYF; DNA: TGTGCCAGCAGCTTCGGGAGGGCCGGAGAGACCCAGTACTTC
V: TRBV7-8; D: TRBD2; size: many; J: TRBJ2-7; CDR3: CASSLVGRELEQYF; DNA: TGTGCCAGCAGCTTAGTGGGGCGGGAGCTCGAGCAGTACTTC
V: TRBV5-5; D: -; size: -; J: TRBJ1-1; CDR3: CASSAVSGTDTEAFF; DNA: TGTGCCAGCAGCGCCGTGTCGGGGACGGACACTGAAGCTTTCTTT
V: TRBV20-1; D: TRBD2; size: many; J: TRBJ2-7; CDR3: CSARPWTSGSSYEQYF; DNA: TGCAGTGCTAGACCGTGGACTAGCGGGAGCTCCTACGAGCAGTACTTC
V: TRBV5-1; D: TRBD2; size: -; J: TRBJ2-1; CDR3: CASSFRPEGLASINGQFF; DNA: TGCGCCAGCAGCTTCCGCCCAGAAGGACTAGCGTCAATCAATGGGCAGTTCTTC
V: TRBV5-6; D: -; size: few; J: TRBJ2-7; CDR3: CASSLGQGGPYEQYF; DNA: TGTGCCAGCAGCTTGGGGCAGGGAGGACCCTACGAGCAGTACTTC
V: TRBV3-1; D: -; size: -; J: TRBJ2-5; CDR3: CASSQEATQETQYF; DNA: TGTGCCAGCAGCCAAGAGGCCACCCAAGAGACCCAGTACTTC
V: TRBV10-3; D: TRBD2; size: -; J: TRBJ2-7; CDR3: CAISERSGSAYEQYF; DNA: TGTGCCATCAGTGAGAGGAGCGGGAGTGCCTACGAGCAGTACTTC
V: TRBV5-1; D: -; size: -; J: TRBJ2-6; CDR3: CASSLVSGVGANVLTF; DNA: TGCGCCAGCAGCTTGGTGAGCGGAGTTGGGGCCAACGTCCTGACTTTC
V: TRBV12-3/TRBV12-4; D: TRBD2; size: -; J: TRBJ2-5; CDR3: CASRTGGGMGQETQYF; DNA: TGTGCCAGCAGGACTGGGGGGGGAATGGGCCAAGAGACCCAGTACTTC
V: TRBV5-1; D: -; size: -; J: TRBJ2-7; CDR3: CASRLEISYEQYF; DNA: TGCGCCAGCAGACTGGAAATCTCCTACGAGCAGTACTTC
V: TRBV6-1; D: -; size: few; J: TRBJ1-1; CDR3: CASSPGTIPEAFF; DNA: TGTGCCAGCAGTCCCGGGACAATACCTGAAGCTTTCTTT
V: TRBV18; D: -; size: -; J: TRBJ2-3; CDR3: CASSPPDADTQYF; DNA: TGTGCCAGCTCACCACCGGACGCAGATACGCAGTATTTT
V: TRBV2; D: -; size: -; J: TRBJ2-7; CDR3: CASPLGGEQYF; DNA: TGTGCCTCCCCCCTGGGCGGCGAGCAGTACTTC
V: TRBV29-1; D: -; size: -; J: TRBJ2-2; CDR3: CSVVGSRNTGELFF; DNA: TGCAGCGTTGTTGGCTCTAGGAACACCGGGGAGCTGTTTTTT
V: TRBV27; D: TRBD1; size: once; J: TRBJ2-7; CDR3: CASSLETGDYEQYF; DNA: TGTGCCAGCAGTTTAGAAACAGGGGATTACGAGCAGTACTTC
V: TRBV20-1; D: -; size: -; J: TRBJ2-7; CDR3: CSATPVRGPGHEQYF; DNA: TGCAGTGCTACTCCTGTCAGGGGCCCCGGGCACGAGCAGTACTTC
V: TRBV6-5; D: -; size: few; J: TRBJ2-5; CDR3: CASRHHRVGETQYF; DNA: TGTGCCAGCAGGCACCACAGGGTTGGGGAGACCCAGTACTTC
V: TRBV27; D: TRBD2; size: few; J: TRBJ2-7; CDR3: CASRATSGPAYEQYF; DNA: TGTGCCAGCAGGGCGACTAGCGGGCCCGCCTACGAGCAGTACTTC
V: TRBV5-4; D: -; size: -; J: TRBJ1-4; CDR3: CASSLGTGVGEKLFF; DNA: TGTGCCAGCAGCTTGGGTACGGGGGTGGGTGAAAAACTGTTTTTT
V: TRBV28; D: -; size: few; J: TRBJ1-5; CDR3: CASSTPDTINQPQHF; DNA: TGTGCCAGCAGTACCCCCGACACGATCAATCAGCCCCAGCATTTT
V: TRBV6-5; D: -; size: -; J: TRBJ2-7; CDR3: CAGSSEGSYEQYF; DNA: TGTGCCGGCTCTAGCGAAGGGTCCTACGAGCAGTACTTC
V: TRBV20-1; D: TRBD2; size: -; J: TRBJ2-7; CDR3: CSAPRGGAPYEQYF; DNA: TGCAGTGCTCCTCGGGGGGGAGCGCCCTACGAGCAGTACTTC
V: TRBV20-1; D: -; size: -; J: TRBJ1-4; CDR3: CSARNWESEKLFF; DNA: TGCAGTGCTAGGAACTGGGAGAGTGAAAAACTGTTTTTT
V: TRBV5-1; D: TRBD2; size: few; J: TRBJ2-1; CDR3: CASGSGMEQFF; DNA: TGCGCCAGCGGAAGCGGGATGGAGCAGTTCTTC
V: TRBV6-5; D: -; size: -; J: TRBJ1-6; CDR3: CASTNGGDNSPLHF; DNA: TGTGCCAGCACCAACGGGGGGGATAATTCACCCCTCCACTTT
V: TRBV4-3; D: TRBD1; size: few; J: TRBJ2-3; CDR3: CASAPGGGDTDTQYF; DNA: TGCGCCAGCGCCCCAGGGGGTGGGGACACAGATACGCAGTATTTT
V: TRBV6-1; D: TRBD1; size: few; J: TRBJ2-6; CDR3: CASRDRAGANVLTF; DNA: TGTGCCAGCAGGGACAGGGCTGGGGCCAACGTCCTGACTTTC
V: TRBV6-5; D: -; size: -; J: TRBJ1-2; CDR3: CASSKDPPGNYGYTF; DNA: TGTGCCAGCAGTAAAGACCCACCCGGCAACTATGGCTACACCTTC
V: TRBV4-3; D: -; size: few; J: TRBJ2-7; CDR3: CASSHGRSYEQYF; DNA: TGCGCCAGCAGCCACGGCCGGTCCTACGAGCAGTACTTC
V: TRBV13; D: TRBD2; size: few; J: TRBJ2-1; CDR3: CASSLGLNLAGDYNEQFF; DNA: TGTGCCAGCAGCTTAGGTCTGAATCTAGCGGGAGATTACAATGAGCAGTTCTTC
V: TRBV2; D: TRBD2; size: few; J: TRBJ2-1; CDR3: CASSVPTLAGGPDEQFF; DNA: TGTGCCAGCAGTGTCCCGACTCTAGCGGGAGGGCCGGATGAGCAGTTCTTC
V: TRBV2; D: -; size: -; J: TRBJ2-1; CDR3: CASRANEQFF; DNA: TGTGCCAGCAGGGCCAATGAGCAGTTCTTC
V: TRBV9; D: TRBD2; size: -; J: TRBJ2-1; CDR3: CASSSTGTSGRRDYNEQFF; DNA: TGTGCCAGCAGCTCGACCGGGACTAGCGGGCGTCGGGACTACAATGAGCAGTTCTTC
V: TRBV20-1; D: TRBD1; size: -; J: TRBJ1-2; CDR3: CSARNPGQGTRYTF; DNA: TGCAGTGCTAGGAACCCGGGACAGGGAACTCGCTACACCTTC
V: TRBV11-2; D: -; size: -; J: TRBJ2-5; CDR3: CASSQDIQIQETQYF; DNA: TGTGCCAGCAGCCAGGACATCCAGATACAAGAGACCCAGTACTTC
V: TRBV7-2; D: -; size: -; J: TRBJ2-1; CDR3: CASSSHAYNEQFF; DNA: TGTGCCAGCAGTTCACACGCATACAATGAGCAGTTCTTC
V: TRBV10-3; D: TRBD1; size: -; J: TRBJ1-6; CDR3: CAIRETQGSPLHF; DNA: TGTGCCATCAGGGAGACACAGGGGAGCCCCCTCCACTTT
V: TRBV20-1; D: -; size: -; J: TRBJ2-3; CDR3: CSATTDTQYF; DNA: TGCAGTGCTACCACAGATACGCAGTATTTT
V: TRBV3-1; D: -; size: -; J: TRBJ2-3; CDR3: CASSQDLAVGTDTQYF; DNA: TGTGCCAGCAGCCAAGATCTCGCGGTTGGCACAGATACGCAGTATTTT
V: TRBV6-2/TRBV6-3; D: TRBD1; size: -; J: TRBJ2-7; CDR3: CASSYSPGQEGYEQYF; DNA: TGTGCCAGCAGTTACTCTCCGGGACAGGAGGGCTACGAGCAGTACTTC
V: TRBV6-5; D: TRBD1; size: -; J: TRBJ2-5; CDR3: CASSDGLTGGWETQYF; DNA: TGTGCCAGCAGCGACGGGTTGACAGGGGGCTGGGAGACCCAGTACTTC
V: TRBV4-2; D: -; size: -; J: TRBJ2-6; CDR3: CVSSYTGNGANVLTF; DNA: TGTGTCAGCAGCTATACAGGGAACGGGGCCAACGTCCTGACTTTC
V: TRBV6-2/TRBV6-3; D: -; size: -; J: TRBJ2-2; CDR3: CASSYVNTGELFF; DNA: TGTGCCAGCAGTTACGTGAACACCGGGGAGCTGTTTTTT
V: TRBV20-1; D: -; size: -; J: TRBJ2-1; CDR3: CSAIRGDSSYNEQFF; DNA: TGCAGTGCTATTAGGGGGGATAGCTCCTACAATGAGCAGTTCTTC
V: TRBV5-6; D: -; size: -; J: TRBJ2-5; CDR3: CASSQNLGEETQYF; DNA: TGTGCCAGCAGCCAAAACTTAGGGGAAGAGACCCAGTACTTC
V: TRBV7-2; D: TRBD2; size: -; J: TRBJ2-7; CDR3: CASVLAGGPLYEQYF; DNA: TGTGCCAGCGTACTAGCGGGAGGACCTCTGTACGAGCAGTACTTC
V: TRBV7-2; D: TRBD2; size: -; J: TRBJ2-1; CDR3: CASSLVGTRAYNEQFF; DNA: TGTGCCAGCAGCTTAGTAGGGACTAGAGCCTACAATGAGCAGTTCTTC
V: TRBV5-1; D: -; size: -; J: TRBJ2-7; CDR3: CASAFVQGIEQYF; DNA: TGCGCCAGCGCCTTCGTTCAGGGAATCGAGCAGTACTTC